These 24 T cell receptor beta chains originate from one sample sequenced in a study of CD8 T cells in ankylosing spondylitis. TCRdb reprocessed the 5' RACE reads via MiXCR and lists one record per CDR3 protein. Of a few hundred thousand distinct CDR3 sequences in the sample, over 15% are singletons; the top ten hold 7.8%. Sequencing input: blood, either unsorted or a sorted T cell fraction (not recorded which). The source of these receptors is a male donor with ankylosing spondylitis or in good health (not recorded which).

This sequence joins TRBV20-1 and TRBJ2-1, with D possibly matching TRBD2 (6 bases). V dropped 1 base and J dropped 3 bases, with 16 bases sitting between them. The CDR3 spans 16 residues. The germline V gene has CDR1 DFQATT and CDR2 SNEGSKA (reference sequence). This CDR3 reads CSARVSSRDFYNEQFF. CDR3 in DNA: TGCAGTGCTAGAGTAAGTTCCCGGGACTTCTACAATGAGCAGTTCTTC.

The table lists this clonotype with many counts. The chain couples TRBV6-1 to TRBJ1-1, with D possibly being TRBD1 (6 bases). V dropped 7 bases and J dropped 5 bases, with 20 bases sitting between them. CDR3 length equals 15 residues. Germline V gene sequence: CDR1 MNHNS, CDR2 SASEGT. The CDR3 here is CASTFVSGGETEAFF. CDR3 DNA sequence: TGTGCCAGCACCTTTGTATCGGGGGGCGAGACTGAAGCTTTCTTT.

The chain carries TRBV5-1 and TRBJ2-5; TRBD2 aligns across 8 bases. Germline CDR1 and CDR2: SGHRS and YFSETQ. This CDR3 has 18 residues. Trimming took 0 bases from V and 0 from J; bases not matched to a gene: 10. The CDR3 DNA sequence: TGCGCCAGCAGCTTGGTACCAGCGGGGGCCCAGAACCAAGAGACCCAGTACTTC. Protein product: CASSLVPAGAQNQETQYF.

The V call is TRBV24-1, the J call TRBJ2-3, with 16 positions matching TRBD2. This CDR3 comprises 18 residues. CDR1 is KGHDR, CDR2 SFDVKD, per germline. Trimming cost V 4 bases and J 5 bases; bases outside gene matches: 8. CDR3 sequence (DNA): TGTGCCACCAGTGACTCCGGGACTAGCGGGAGGGCGGGAGATACGCAGTATTTT. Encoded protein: CATSDSGTSGRAGDTQYF.

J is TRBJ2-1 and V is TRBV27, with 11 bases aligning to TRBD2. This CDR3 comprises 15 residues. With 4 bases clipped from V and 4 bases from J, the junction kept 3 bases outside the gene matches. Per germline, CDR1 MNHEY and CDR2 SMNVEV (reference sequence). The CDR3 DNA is TGTGCCAGCAGTTCCATAGCGGGAGGGTACAATGAGCAGTTCTTC. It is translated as CASSSIAGGYNEQFF.

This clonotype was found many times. For the CDR3, the DNA is TGTGCCAGCAGCGAGGGACTAGGGAGCTCCTACAATGAGCAGTTCTTC. Translating gives CASSEGLGSSYNEQFF. This chain uses TRBV9 with TRBJ2-1, with 8 bases identical to TRBD2. The CDR3 length is 16 residues. The V gene end was trimmed by 3 bases and the J gene end by 0 bases; junction bases not matched to a gene: 5. CDR1 and CDR2 from the germline V gene are SGDLS and YYNGEE.

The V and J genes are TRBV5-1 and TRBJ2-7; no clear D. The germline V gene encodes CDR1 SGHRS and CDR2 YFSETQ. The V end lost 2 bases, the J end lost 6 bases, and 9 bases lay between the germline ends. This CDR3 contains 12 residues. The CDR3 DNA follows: TGCGCCAGCAGCTTTGCGGAAAGCGAGCAGTACGTC. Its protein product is CASSFAESEQYV.

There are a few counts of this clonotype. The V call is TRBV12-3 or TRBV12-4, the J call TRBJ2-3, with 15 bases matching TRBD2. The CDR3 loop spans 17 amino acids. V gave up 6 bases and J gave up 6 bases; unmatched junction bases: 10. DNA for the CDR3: TGTGCCAGCAGATCCATGGGACTAGCGGGAGGCTTGGATACGCAGTATTTT. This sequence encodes CASRSMGLAGGLDTQYF.

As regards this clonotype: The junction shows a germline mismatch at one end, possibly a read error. Here the CDR3 reads CAGSKIGQGGGNQPQHF. Written as DNA, the CDR3 is TGTGCCGGCAGCAAAATTGGACAGGGAGGGGGCAATCAGCCCCAGCATTTT. V is TRBV6-1 and J is TRBJ1-5, with TRBD1 identical over 8 bases. Germline CDR1 is MNHNS and CDR2 is SASEGT. The length of the CDR3 is 17 residues.

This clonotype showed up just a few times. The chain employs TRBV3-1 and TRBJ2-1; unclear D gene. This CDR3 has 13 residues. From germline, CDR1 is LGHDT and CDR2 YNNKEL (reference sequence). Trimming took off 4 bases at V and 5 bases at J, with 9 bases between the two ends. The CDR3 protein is CASSPTPDNEQFF. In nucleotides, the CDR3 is TGTGCCAGCAGCCCGACCCCTGACAATGAGCAGTTCTTC.

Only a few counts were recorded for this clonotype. As DNA, the CDR3 is TGTGCCAGCAGCTCTACACCTCAAGGAACCCAGTACTTC. This gives the protein CASSSTPQGTQYF. V gene TRBV6-1 combines with J gene TRBJ2-5, with unresolved D. Germline V gene sequence: CDR1 MNHNS, CDR2 SASEGT. The CDR3 covers 13 residues. V was cut by 6 bases and J by 8 bases, with 16 bases left in between.

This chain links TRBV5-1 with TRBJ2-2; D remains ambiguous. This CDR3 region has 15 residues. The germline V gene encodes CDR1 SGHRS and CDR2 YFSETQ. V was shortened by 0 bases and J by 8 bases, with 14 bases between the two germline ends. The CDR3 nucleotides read TGCGCCAGCAGCTTGGCAGGTGTTCCAGGAGGGGAGCTGTTTTTT. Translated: CASSLAGVPGGELFF.

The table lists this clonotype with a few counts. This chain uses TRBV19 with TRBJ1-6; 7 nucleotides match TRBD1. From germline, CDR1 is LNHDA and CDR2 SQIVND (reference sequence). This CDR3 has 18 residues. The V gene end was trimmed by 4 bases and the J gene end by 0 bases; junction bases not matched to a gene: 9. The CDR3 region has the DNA TGTGCCAGTAGTAACACCCGGGACAGCCGCTCCTATAATTCACCCCTCCACTTT. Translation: CASSNTRDSRSYNSPLHF.

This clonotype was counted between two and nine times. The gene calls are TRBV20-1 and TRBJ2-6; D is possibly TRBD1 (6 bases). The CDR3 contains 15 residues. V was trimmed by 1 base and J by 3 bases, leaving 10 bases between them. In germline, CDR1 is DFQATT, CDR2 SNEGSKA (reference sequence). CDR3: CSARGPGDGANVLTF. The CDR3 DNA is TGCAGTGCTAGAGGCCCAGGGGATGGGGCCAACGTCCTGACTTTC.

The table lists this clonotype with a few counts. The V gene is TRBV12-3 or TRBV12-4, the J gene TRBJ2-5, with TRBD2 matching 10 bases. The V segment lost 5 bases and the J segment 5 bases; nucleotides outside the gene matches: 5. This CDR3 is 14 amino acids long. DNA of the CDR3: TGTGCCAGCAGTACGGGACTAGCGATCGAGACCCAGTACTTC. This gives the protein CASSTGLAIETQYF.

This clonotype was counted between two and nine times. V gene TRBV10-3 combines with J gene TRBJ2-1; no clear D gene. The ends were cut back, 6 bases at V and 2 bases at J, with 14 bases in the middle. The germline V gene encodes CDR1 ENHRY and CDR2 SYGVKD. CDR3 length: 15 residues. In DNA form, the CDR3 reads TGTGCCATCAGGGGAACCGACACAACCTACAATGAGCAGTTCTTC. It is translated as CAIRGTDTTYNEQFF.

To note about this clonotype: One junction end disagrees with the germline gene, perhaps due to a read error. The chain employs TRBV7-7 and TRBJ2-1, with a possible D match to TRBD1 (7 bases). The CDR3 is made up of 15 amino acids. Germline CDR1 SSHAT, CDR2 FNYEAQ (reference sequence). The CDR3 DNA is TGTGCTAGCAGCTTAGGAGGGGGCTCGAGAAATGAGCAGTTCTTC. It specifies CASSLGGGSRNEQFF. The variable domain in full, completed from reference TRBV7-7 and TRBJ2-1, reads GAGVSQSPRYKVTKRGQDVTLRCDPISSHATLYWYQQALGQGPEFLTYFNYEAQPDKSGLPSDRFSAERPEGSISTLTIQRTEQRDSAMYRCASSLGGGSRNEQFFGPGTRLTVL.

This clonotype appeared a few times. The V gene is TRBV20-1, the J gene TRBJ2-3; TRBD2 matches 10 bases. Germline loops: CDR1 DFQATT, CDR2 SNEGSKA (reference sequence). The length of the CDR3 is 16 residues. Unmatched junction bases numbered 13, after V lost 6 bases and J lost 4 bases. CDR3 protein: CSADSDLAGEPDTQYF. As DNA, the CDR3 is TGCAGTGCGGACTCCGATCTAGCGGGAGAACCAGATACGCAGTATTTT.

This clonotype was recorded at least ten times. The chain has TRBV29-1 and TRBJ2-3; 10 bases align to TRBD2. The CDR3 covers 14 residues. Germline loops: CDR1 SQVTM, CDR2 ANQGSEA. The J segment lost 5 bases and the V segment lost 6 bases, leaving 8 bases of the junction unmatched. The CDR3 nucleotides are TGCAGCGTCGAGGGACTAGCGAAGGTAGATACGCAGTATTTT. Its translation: CSVEGLAKVDTQYF.

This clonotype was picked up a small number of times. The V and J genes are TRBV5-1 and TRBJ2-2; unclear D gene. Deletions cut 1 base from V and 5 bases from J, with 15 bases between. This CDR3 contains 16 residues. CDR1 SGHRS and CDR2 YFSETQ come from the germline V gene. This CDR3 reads CASSLRMSLGTGELFF. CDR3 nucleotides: TGCGCCAGCAGCTTGCGTATGAGTCTGGGGACCGGGGAGCTGTTTTTT.

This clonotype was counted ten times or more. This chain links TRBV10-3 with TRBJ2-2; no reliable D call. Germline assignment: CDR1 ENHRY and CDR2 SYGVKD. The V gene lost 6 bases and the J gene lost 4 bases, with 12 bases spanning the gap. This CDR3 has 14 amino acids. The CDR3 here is CAISEAVGTGELFF. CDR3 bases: TGTGCCATCAGCGAAGCAGTGGGCACCGGGGAGCTGTTTTTT.

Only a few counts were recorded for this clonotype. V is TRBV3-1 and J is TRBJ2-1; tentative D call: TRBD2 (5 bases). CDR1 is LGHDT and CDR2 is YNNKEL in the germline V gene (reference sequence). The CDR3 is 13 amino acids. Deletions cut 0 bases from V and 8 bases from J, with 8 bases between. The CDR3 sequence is CASSQDLRDEQFF. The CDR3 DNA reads TGTGCCAGCAGCCAAGATCTGAGGGATGAGCAGTTCTTC.

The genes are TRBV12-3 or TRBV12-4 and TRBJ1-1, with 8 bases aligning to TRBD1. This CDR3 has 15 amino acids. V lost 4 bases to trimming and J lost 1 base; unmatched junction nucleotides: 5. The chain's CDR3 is CASSSGQGSNTEAFF. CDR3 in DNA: TGTGCCAGCAGTTCCGGACAGGGATCGAACACTGAAGCTTTCTTT.

CDR3 sequence reads: CAISESSDTQYF. For the CDR3, the DNA is TGTGCCATCAGTGAGTCTTCAGATACGCAGTATTTT. This sequence joins TRBV10-3 and TRBJ2-3; D is uncertain. CDR1 ENHRY and CDR2 SYGVKD come from the germline V gene. This CDR3 region has 12 residues. The V end was cut by 0 bases, the J end by 4 bases, with 2 bases between.